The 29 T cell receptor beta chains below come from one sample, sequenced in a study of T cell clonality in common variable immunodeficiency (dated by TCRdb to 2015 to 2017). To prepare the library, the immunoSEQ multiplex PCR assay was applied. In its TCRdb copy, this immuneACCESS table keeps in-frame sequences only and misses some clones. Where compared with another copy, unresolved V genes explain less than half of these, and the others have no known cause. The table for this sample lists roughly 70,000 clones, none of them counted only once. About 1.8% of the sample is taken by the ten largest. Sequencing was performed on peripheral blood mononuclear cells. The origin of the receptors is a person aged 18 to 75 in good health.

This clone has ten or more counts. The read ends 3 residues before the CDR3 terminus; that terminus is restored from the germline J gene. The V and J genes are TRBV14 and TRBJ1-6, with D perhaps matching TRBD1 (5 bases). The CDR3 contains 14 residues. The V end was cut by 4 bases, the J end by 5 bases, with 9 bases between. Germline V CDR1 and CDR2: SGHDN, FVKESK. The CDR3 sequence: CASSLTDNNSPLHF. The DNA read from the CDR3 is TGTGCCAGCAGCCTGACAGATAATAATTCACCC.

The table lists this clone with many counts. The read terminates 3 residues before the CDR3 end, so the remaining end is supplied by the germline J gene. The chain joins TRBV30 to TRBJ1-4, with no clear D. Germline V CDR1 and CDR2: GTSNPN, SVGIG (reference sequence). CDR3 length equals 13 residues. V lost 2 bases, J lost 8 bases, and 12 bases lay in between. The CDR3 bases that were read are TGTGCCTGGAGTCCGAACCCAGTAGAAAAA. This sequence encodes CAWSPNPVEK. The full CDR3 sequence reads CAWSPNPVEKLFF.

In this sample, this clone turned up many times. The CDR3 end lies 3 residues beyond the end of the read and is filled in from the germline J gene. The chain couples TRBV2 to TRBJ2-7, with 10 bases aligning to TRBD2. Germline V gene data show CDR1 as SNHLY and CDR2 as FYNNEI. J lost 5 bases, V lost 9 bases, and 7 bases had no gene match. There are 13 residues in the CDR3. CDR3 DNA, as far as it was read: TGTGCCAGTTCGGGACTAGCGATTCACGAG. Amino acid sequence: CASSGLAIHE. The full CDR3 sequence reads CASSGLAIHEQYF.

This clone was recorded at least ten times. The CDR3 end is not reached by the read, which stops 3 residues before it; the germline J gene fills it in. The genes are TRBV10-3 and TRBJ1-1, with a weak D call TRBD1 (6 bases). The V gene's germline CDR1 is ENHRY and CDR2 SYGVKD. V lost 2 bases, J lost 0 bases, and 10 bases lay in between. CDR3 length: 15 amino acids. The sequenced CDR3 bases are TGTGCCATCAGTGAGGGGGACACGTTGAACACTGAA. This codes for CAISEGDTLNTE. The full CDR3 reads CAISEGDTLNTEAFF.

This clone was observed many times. CDR3 DNA, as far as it was read: TGTGCCAGTAGTAACAAAGGACACCTC. This codes for CASSNKGHL. The CDR3 as a whole reads CASSNKGHLLTF. The V call is TRBV19, the J call TRBJ2-6; possibly TRBD1 for D (5 bases). The DNA ends 3 residues before the CDR3 does, and the rest of the CDR3 is filled in from the germline J gene. The CDR3 is 12 amino acids. CDR1 and CDR2 (germline): LNHDA, SQIVND (reference sequence).

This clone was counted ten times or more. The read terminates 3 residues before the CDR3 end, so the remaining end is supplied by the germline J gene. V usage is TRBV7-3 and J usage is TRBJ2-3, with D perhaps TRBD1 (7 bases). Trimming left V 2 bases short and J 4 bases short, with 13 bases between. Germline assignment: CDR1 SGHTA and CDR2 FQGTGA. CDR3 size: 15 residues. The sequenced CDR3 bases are TGTGCCAGCAGCTTAGTTCCAGGGGGGCCAGATACG. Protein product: CASSLVPGGPDT. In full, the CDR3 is CASSLVPGGPDTQYF.

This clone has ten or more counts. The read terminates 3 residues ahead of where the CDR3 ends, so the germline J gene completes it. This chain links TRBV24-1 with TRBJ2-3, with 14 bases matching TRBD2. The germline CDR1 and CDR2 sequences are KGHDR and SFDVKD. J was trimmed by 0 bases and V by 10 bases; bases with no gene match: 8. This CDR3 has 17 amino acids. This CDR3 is CATGLAGVSGSTDTQYF. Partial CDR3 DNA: TGTGCCACGGGACTAGCGGGAGTCTCTGGGAGCACAGATACG.

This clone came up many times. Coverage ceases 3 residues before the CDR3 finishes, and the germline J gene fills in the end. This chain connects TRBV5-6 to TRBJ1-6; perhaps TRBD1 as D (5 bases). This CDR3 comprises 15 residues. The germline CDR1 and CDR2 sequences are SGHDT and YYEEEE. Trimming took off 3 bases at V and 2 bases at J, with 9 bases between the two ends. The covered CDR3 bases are TGTGCCAGCAGCTCGACAGAAACCTATAATTCACCC. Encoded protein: CASSSTETYNSP. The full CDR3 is CASSSTETYNSPLHF.

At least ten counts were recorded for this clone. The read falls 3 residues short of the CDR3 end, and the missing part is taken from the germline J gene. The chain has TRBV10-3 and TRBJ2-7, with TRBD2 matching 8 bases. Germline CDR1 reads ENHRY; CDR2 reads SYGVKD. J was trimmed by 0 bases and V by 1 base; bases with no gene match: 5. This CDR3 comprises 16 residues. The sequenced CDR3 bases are TGTGCCATCAGTGAGTTGATAGCGGGGAGCTCCTACGAG. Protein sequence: CAISELIAGSSYE. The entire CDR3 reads CAISELIAGSSYEQYF.

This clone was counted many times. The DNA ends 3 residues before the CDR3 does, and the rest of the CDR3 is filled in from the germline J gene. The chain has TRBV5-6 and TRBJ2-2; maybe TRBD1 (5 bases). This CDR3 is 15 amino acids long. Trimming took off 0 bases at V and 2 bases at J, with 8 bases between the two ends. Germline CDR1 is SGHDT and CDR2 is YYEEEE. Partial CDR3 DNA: TGTGCCAGCAGCTTGGGACAGATTAACACCGGGGAG. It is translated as CASSLGQINTGE. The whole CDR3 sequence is CASSLGQINTGELFF.

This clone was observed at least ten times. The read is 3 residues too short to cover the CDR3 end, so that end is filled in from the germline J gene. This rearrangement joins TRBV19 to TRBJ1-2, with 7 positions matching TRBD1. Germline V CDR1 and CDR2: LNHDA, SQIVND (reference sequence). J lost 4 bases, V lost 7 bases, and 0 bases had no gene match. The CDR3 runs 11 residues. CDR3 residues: CASTGGYGYTF. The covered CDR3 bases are TGTGCCAGTACAGGGGGCTATGGC.

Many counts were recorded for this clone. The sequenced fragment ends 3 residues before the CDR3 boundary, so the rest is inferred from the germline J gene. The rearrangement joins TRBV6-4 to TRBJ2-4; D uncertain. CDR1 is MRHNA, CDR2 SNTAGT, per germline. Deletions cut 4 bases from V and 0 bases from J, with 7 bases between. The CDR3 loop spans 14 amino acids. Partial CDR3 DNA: TGTGCCAGCAGTGCACAAGGAGCCAAAAACATT. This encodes CASSAQGAKNI. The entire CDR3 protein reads CASSAQGAKNIQYF.

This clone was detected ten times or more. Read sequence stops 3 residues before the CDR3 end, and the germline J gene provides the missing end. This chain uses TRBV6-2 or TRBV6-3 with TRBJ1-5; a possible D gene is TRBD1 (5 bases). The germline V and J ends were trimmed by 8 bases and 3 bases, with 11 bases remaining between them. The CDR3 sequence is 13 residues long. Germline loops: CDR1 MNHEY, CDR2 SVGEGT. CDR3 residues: CASRAGYNQPQHF. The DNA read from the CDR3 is TGTGCCAGCCGGGCAGGGTACAATCAGCCC.

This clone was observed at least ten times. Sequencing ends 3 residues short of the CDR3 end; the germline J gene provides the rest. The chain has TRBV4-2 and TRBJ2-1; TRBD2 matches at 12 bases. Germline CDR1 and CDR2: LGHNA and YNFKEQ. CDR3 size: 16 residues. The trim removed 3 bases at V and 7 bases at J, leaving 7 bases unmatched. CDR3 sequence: CASSQSGTSGLNEQFF. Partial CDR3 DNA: TGTGCCAGCAGCCAGTCCGGGACTAGCGGGCTTAATGAG.

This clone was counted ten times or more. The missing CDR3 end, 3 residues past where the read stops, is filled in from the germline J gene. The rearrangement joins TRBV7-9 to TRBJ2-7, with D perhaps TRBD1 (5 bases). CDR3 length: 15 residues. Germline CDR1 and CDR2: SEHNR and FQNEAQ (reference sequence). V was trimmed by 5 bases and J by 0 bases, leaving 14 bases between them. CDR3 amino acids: CASSPAQGSSYEQYF. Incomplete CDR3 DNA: TGTGCCAGCAGCCCCGCCCAGGGAAGCTCCTACGAG. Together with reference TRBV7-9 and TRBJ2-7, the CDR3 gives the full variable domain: DTGVSQNPRHKITKRGQNVTFRCDPISEHNRLYWYRQTLGQGPEFLTYFQNEAQLEKSRLLSDRFSAERPKGSFSTLEIQRTEQGDSAMYLCASSPAQGSSYEQYFGPGTRLTVT.

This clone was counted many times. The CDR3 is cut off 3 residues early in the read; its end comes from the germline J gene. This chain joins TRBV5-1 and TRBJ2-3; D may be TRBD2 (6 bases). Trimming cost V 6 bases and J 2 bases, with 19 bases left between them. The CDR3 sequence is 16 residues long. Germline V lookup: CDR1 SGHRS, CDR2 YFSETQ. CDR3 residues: CASMDKGTSSTDTQYF. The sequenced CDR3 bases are TGCGCCAGCATGGATAAAGGGACTTCCTCCACAGATACG.

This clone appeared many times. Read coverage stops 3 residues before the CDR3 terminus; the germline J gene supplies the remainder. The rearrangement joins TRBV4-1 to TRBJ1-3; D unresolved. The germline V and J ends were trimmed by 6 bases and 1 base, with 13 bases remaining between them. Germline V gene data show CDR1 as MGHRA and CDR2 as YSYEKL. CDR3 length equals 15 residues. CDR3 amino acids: CASSLDSISGNTIYF. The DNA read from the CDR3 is TGCGCCAGCAGTCTCGACTCTATTTCTGGAAACACC.

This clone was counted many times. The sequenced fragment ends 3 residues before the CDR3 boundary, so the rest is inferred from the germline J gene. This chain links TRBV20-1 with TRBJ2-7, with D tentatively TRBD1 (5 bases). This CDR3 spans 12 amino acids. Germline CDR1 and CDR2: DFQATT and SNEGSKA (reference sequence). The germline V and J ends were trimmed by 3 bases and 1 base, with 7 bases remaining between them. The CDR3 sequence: CSARDNSYEQYF. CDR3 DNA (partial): TGCAGTGCTAGGGACAATTCCTACGAG.

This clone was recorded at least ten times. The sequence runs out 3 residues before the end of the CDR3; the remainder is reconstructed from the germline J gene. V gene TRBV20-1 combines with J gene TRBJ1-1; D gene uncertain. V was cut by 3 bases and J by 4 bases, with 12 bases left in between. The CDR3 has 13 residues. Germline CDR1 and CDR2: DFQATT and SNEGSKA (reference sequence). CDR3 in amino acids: CSASRVASTEAFF. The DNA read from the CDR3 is TGCAGTGCTAGTAGGGTAGCGAGCACTGAA.

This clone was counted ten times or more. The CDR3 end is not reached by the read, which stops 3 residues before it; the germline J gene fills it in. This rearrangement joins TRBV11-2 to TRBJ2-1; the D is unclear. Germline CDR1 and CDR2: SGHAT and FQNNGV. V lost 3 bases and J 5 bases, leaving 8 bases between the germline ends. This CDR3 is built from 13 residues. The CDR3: CASSFSYNNEQFF. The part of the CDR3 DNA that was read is TGTGCCAGCAGCTTTTCCTATAACAATGAG.

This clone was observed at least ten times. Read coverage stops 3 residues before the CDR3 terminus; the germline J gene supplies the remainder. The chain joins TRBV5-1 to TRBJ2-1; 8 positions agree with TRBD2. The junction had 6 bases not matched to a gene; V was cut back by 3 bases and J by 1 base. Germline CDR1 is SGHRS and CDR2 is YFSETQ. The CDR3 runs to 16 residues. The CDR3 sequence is CASSSRGGGSYNEQFF. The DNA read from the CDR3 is TGCGCCAGCAGCTCCCGGGGGGGCGGATCCTACAATGAG.

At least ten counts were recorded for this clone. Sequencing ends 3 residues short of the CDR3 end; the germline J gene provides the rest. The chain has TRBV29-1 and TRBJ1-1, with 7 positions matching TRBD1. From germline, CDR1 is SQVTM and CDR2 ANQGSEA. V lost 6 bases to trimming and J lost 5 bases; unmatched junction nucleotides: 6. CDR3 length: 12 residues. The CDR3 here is CSVGQMGTEAFF. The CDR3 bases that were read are TGCAGCGTGGGACAGATGGGGACTGAA.

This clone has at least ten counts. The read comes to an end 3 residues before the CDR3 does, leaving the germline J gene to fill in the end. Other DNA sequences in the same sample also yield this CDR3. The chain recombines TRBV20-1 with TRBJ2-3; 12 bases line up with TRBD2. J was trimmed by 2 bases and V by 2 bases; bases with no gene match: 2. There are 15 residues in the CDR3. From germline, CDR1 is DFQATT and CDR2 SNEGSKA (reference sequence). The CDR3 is CSARWTSGVTDTQYF. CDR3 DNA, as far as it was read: TGCAGTGCTAGATGGACTAGCGGGGTCACAGATACG.

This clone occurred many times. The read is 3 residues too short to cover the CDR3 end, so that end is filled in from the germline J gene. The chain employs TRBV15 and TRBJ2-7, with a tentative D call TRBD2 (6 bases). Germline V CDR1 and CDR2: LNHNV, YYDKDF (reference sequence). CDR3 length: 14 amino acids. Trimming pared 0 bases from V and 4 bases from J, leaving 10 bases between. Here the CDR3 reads CATSRDAGLYEQYF. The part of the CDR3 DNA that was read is TGTGCCACCAGCAGAGATGCAGGACTATACGAG. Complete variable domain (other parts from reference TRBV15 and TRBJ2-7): DAMVIQNPRYQVTQFGKPVTLSCSQTLNHNVMYWYQQKSSQAPKLLFHYYDKDFNNEADTPDNFQSRRPNTSFCFLDIRSPGLGDTAMYLCATSRDAGLYEQYFGPGTRLTVT.

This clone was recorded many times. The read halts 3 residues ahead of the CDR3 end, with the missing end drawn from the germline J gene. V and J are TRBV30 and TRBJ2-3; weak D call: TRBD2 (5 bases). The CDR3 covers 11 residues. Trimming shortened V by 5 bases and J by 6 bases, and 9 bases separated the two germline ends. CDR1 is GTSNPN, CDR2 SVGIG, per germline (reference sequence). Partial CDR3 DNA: TGTGCCTGGGACTATGGGGATACG. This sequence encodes CAWDYGDT. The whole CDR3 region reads CAWDYGDTQYF.

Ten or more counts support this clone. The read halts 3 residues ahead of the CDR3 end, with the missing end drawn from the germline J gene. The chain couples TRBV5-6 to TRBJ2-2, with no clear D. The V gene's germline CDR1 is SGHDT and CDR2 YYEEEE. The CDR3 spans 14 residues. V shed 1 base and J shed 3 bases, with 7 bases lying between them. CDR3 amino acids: CASSLLLDTGELFF. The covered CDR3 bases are TGTGCCAGCAGCTTGTTATTAGACACCGGGGAG.

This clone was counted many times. Partial CDR3 DNA: TGCAGTGCTTCAGGACAGGGCGGGTACAATGAG. Protein: CSASGQGGYNE. The whole CDR3 protein reads CSASGQGGYNEQFF. The rearrangement joins TRBV20-1 to TRBJ2-1; 8 bases line up with TRBD1. The CDR3 end falls 3 residues outside the read, so it is completed with the germline J gene. Germline-derived CDR1 and CDR2 are DFQATT and SNEGSKA (reference sequence). J gave up 4 bases and V 5 bases, and 7 bases lay outside the gene matches. The CDR3 is 14 residues long.

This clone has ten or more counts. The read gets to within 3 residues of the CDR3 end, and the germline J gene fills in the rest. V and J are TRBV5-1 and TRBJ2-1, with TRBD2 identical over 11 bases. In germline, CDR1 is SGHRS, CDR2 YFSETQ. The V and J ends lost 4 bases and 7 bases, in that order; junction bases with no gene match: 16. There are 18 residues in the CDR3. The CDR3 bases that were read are TGCGCCAGCAGCCTGGGACTAGCGGAAGTCGAATGGTGGAATGAG. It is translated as CASSLGLAEVEWWNE. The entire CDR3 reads CASSLGLAEVEWWNEQFF.

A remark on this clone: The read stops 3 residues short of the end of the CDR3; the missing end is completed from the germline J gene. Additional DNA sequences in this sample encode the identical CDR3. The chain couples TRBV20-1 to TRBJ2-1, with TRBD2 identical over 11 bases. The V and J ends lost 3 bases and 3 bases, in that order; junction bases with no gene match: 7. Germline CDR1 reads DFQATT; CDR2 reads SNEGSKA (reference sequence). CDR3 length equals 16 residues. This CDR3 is CSARDLAGGDYNEQFF. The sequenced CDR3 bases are TGCAGTGCTAGGGATCTAGCGGGGGGAGACTACAATGAG.